The 26 T cell receptor beta chains reported below all come from one sample, sequenced in a study of graft-versus-host responses after intestinal transplantation. These receptors have no known antigen. Clones were read by immunoSEQ multiplex PCR, and TCRdb kept only the in-frame ones, dropping some. The repertoire has over 100,000 clones, approximately 95% of them found once; the top ten carry over 2.5%. Sequences were derived from unstimulated CD8+ T cells sorted from spleen or lymph node cells, sampled before intestinal transplant. The receptors derive from a human donor who received an intestinal transplant.

The V call is TRBV12-5, the J call TRBJ1-5; D is undetermined. The V end was cut by 5 bases, the J end by 4 bases, with 6 bases between. The CDR3 is 12 amino acids. Germline values: CDR1 LGHNT, CDR2 FRNRAP. The CDR3 DNA is TGTGCTAGTGGTACCTCTAATCAGCCCCAGCATTTT. Its protein product is CASGTSNQPQHF. Full variable domain (rest looked up from reference TRBV12-5 and TRBJ1-5): DARVTQTPRHKVTEMGQEVTMRCQPILGHNTVFWYRQTMMQGLELLAYFRNRAPLDDSGMPKDRFSAEMPDATLATLKIQPSEPRDSAVYFCASGTSNQPQHFGDGTRLSIL.

This clone was found once. The rearrangement joins TRBV28 to TRBJ2-1; 14 nucleotides match TRBD2. V shed 3 bases and J 9 bases; nucleotides not matched to a gene: 4. CDR1 MDHEN and CDR2 SYDVKM come from the germline V gene. The CDR3 length is 15 residues. CDR3 protein: CASSFVGLAGGEQFF. The DNA of the CDR3 is TGTGCCAGCAGTTTTGTAGGACTAGCGGGAGGTGAGCAGTTCTTC. The full variable domain, completed using reference TRBV28 and TRBJ2-1, is DVKVTQSSRYLVKRTGEKVFLECVQDMDHENMFWYRQDPGLGLRLIYFSYDVKMKEKGDIPEGYSVSREKKERFSLILESASTNQTSMYLCASSFVGLAGGEQFFGPGTRLTVL.

This clone was observed once. The chain joins TRBV10-2 to TRBJ1-1; D may be TRBD1 (5 bases). Trimming stripped 6 bases from V and 1 base from J, with 12 bases between. This CDR3 comprises 14 residues. CDR1 and CDR2 (germline): WSHSY, SAAADI. The CDR3: CASRGQGSNTEAFF. Written as DNA, the CDR3 is TGCGCCAGCAGAGGCCAGGGATCGAACACTGAAGCTTTCTTT.

This chain connects TRBV29-1 to TRBJ1-2; 10 bases fit TRBD1. The germline gives CDR1 SQVTM, CDR2 ANQGSEA. CDR3 size: 13 residues. The V gene end was trimmed by 7 bases and the J gene end by 1 base; junction bases not matched to a gene: 3. CDR3 sequence (DNA): TGCAGCGCCGGGACAGGGGATAACTATGGCTACACCTTC. It is translated as CSAGTGDNYGYTF.

The rearrangement uses TRBV6-1 and TRBJ2-7; D is uncertain. This CDR3 is built from 16 residues. V gave up 2 bases and J gave up 0 bases, with 14 bases separating them. Germline V gene data show CDR1 as MNHNS and CDR2 as SASEGT. Here the CDR3 DNA reads TGTGCCAGCAGTGAATATTATAAAGCGAACTCCTACGAGCAGTACTTC. Translated: CASSEYYKANSYEQYF.

The chain joins TRBV14 to TRBJ2-7; 8 bases align to TRBD2. From germline, CDR1 is SGHDN and CDR2 FVKESK. The CDR3 has 13 residues. Trimming took 10 bases from V and 1 from J; bases not matched to a gene: 6. CDR3 DNA: TGTGCCAACCTTAAGCGGGAGTCCTACGAGCAGTACTTC. Protein product: CANLKRESYEQYF.

Here the CDR3 reads CASSQSSLAGTNTGELFF. The DNA of the CDR3 is TGCGCCAGCAGTCAATCGTCGCTAGCGGGAACGAACACCGGGGAGCTGTTTTTT. The chain uses TRBV23-1 and TRBJ2-2; TRBD2 aligns across 9 bases. TRBV23-1 is placed among ORFs of uncertain function. The CDR3 extends over 18 amino acids. V was pared by 0 bases and J by 0 bases, with 5 bases of the junction left unmatched.

The chain is built from TRBV4-1 and TRBJ2-1; no clear D gene. This CDR3 comprises 15 residues. Per germline, CDR1 MGHRA and CDR2 YSYEKL. Trimming removed 4 bases from V and 5 bases from J, with 15 bases in between. The CDR3 protein is CASSPLPPKDNEQFF. In nucleotides, the CDR3 is TGCGCCAGCAGCCCCCTACCCCCGAAGGACAATGAGCAGTTCTTC.

The chain is built from TRBV7-9 and TRBJ1-2; the match to TRBD1 covers 8 bases. The germline CDR1 and CDR2 sequences are SEHNR and FQNEAQ (reference sequence). The CDR3 sequence is 16 residues long. The V gene end was trimmed by 1 base and the J gene end by 5 bases; junction bases not matched to a gene: 9. CDR3 residues: CASSLGARQGTYGYTF. Here the CDR3 DNA reads TGTGCCAGCAGCTTAGGAGCCAGACAGGGGACTTATGGCTACACCTTC.

The chain carries TRBV15 and TRBJ1-5; D gene uncertain. Germline loops: CDR1 LNHNV, CDR2 YYDKDF (reference sequence). This CDR3 has 17 residues. V lost 0 bases and J 4 bases, leaving 16 bases between the germline ends. The CDR3 DNA reads as TGTGCCACCAGCAGAGATAGGCCAGCGGGTACTAATCAGCCCCAGCATTTT. As protein: CATSRDRPAGTNQPQHF.

This rearrangement joins TRBV4-1 to TRBJ2-1; no firm D call. This CDR3 has 14 residues. Germline loops: CDR1 MGHRA, CDR2 YSYEKL. Trimming removed 0 bases from V and 3 bases from J, with 6 bases in between. The CDR3 DNA reads TGCGCCAGCAGCCAAGAGGGAATCTACAATGAGCAGTTCTTC. It translates to CASSQEGIYNEQFF.

This chain uses TRBV28 with TRBJ1-1; maybe TRBD1 (5 bases). The CDR3 extends over 12 amino acids. Germline values: CDR1 MDHEN, CDR2 SYDVKM. V dropped 2 bases and J dropped 11 bases, with 12 bases sitting between them. CDR3 protein: CASSLGAADAFF. CDR3 nucleotides: TGTGCCAGCAGTTTAGGGGCAGCGGACGCTTTCTTT.

V and J are TRBV28 and TRBJ2-5; 11 nucleotides agree with TRBD2. The CDR3 totals 16 residues. CDR1 and CDR2 from the germline V gene are MDHEN and SYDVKM. V lost 3 bases to trimming and J lost 6 bases; unmatched junction nucleotides: 9. The CDR3 nucleotides are TGTGCCAGCAGTTTTGAGGCTAGCGGGAGGTTAAAGACCCAGTACTTC. It codes for CASSFEASGRLKTQYF.

This clone has just one count. V gene TRBV28 combines with J gene TRBJ2-5, with TRBD2 identical over 7 bases. The DNA matches TRBJ2-7 better at its end, which makes the J call doubtful. Germline CDR1 MDHEN, CDR2 SYDVKM. The length of the CDR3 is 15 residues. The CDR3 DNA follows: TGTGCCAGCAGTTTTGGGCTAGCGGCCCCCTACGAGCAGTACTTC. This gives the protein CASSFGLAAPYEQYF.

This clone was observed a single time. The genes are TRBV19 and TRBJ2-7; a weak D match, TRBD2 (6 bases). V gave up 1 base and J gave up 3 bases, with 10 bases separating them. This CDR3 has 14 amino acids. The germline gives CDR1 LNHDA, CDR2 SQIVND (reference sequence). The chain's CDR3 is CASSIGDSYYEQYF. In DNA form, the CDR3 reads TGTGCCAGTAGTATAGGGGACTCATACTACGAGCAGTACTTC.

The chain is built from TRBV5-5 and TRBJ2-7; D call uncertain. The V gene's germline CDR1 is SGHKS and CDR2 YYEKEE (reference sequence). The CDR3 is 13 residues long. V was clipped by 3 bases and J by 2 bases, with 9 bases between them. DNA of the CDR3: TGTGCCAGCAGCTGGTCTGGGGCCTACGAGCAGTACTTC. Protein product: CASSWSGAYEQYF.

The V gene is TRBV29-1, the J gene TRBJ1-2; D gene ambiguous. CDR1 and CDR2 from the germline V gene are SQVTM and ANQGSEA. V was shortened by 6 bases and J by 7 bases, with 18 bases between the two germline ends. This CDR3 spans 13 amino acids. The CDR3 bases are TGCAGCGTCCCGAGTCCATTGTCGGCTGGCTACACCTTC. Protein product: CSVPSPLSAGYTF.

The V and J genes are TRBV7-9 and TRBJ2-1; the match to TRBD2 covers 12 bases. Unmatched junction bases numbered 3, after V lost 0 bases and J lost 6 bases. The CDR3 runs to 16 residues. Germline CDR1 SEHNR, CDR2 FQNEAQ (reference sequence). Here the CDR3 reads CASSLAASGRANEQFF. CDR3 DNA: TGTGCCAGCAGCTTAGCGGCTAGCGGGAGGGCCAATGAGCAGTTCTTC.

This rearrangement joins TRBV27 to TRBJ2-7; D may correspond to TRBD1 or TRBD2 (6 bases each). The CDR3 length is 14 residues. The germline V gene encodes CDR1 MNHEY and CDR2 SMNVEV (reference sequence). The ends were cut back, 0 bases at V and 5 bases at J, with 11 bases in the middle. As DNA, the CDR3 is TGTGCCAGCAGTTTATCGAGGGGGGCCCACGAGCAGTACTTC. This sequence encodes CASSLSRGAHEQYF.

A note on this clone: This sample includes further DNA sequences coding for the same CDR3. V usage is TRBV27 and J usage is TRBJ2-7; 9 bases align to TRBD1. There are 14 residues in the CDR3. The V and J ends lost 7 bases and 3 bases, in that order; junction bases with no gene match: 7. Germline V CDR1 and CDR2: MNHEY, SMNVEV (reference sequence). CDR3 nucleotide sequence: TGTGCCAGCACCCCGGGACAGGGAGACTACGAGCAGTACTTC. As protein: CASTPGQGDYEQYF.

The chain carries TRBV7-9 and TRBJ1-2, with TRBD1 matching 7 bases. The junction had 11 bases not matched to a gene; V was cut back by 4 bases and J by 6 bases. This CDR3 is 15 amino acids long. Germline V CDR1 and CDR2: SEHNR, FQNEAQ (reference sequence). The CDR3 region is CASSWDHRGFNGYTF. CDR3 bases: TGTGCCAGCAGCTGGGACCACAGGGGATTTAATGGCTACACCTTC.

V usage is TRBV19 and J usage is TRBJ2-2; perhaps TRBD1 as D (6 bases). V shed 6 bases and J shed 7 bases, with 9 bases lying between them. CDR1 LNHDA and CDR2 SQIVND come from the germline V gene (reference sequence). The CDR3 is 12 residues long. The CDR3: CASRGGGGELFF. The CDR3 coding sequence is TGTGCCAGTAGAGGGGGTGGCGGGGAGCTGTTTTTT.

The V and J genes are TRBV7-3 and TRBJ2-7, with D unclear. The germline CDR1 and CDR2 sequences are SGHTA and FQGTGA. This CDR3 region has 14 residues. V lost 0 bases to trimming and J lost 3 bases, with 9 bases between them. The CDR3 is CASSLTVSDYEQYF. For the CDR3, the DNA is TGTGCCAGCAGCTTAACTGTCTCCGACTACGAGCAGTACTTC.

This clone was recorded once. CDR3 sequence (DNA): TGTGCCAGCAGCCCATACAGCGGGGTAGATGAAAAACTGTTTTTT. Its protein is CASSPYSGVDEKLFF. The chain is built from TRBV6-5 and TRBJ1-4; no clear D. The CDR3 is 15 residues long. Trimming cost V 6 bases and J 6 bases, with 17 bases left between them. CDR1 MNHEY and CDR2 SVGAGI come from the germline V gene.

This rearrangement joins TRBV19 to TRBJ2-3; D is perhaps TRBD1 (5 bases). The CDR3 runs to 14 residues. The ends were cut back, 5 bases at V and 0 bases at J, with 9 bases in the middle. Germline CDR1 and CDR2: LNHDA and SQIVND (reference sequence). CDR3 coding DNA: TGTGCCAGTAGTGTGGGGCCCAGCACAGATACGCAGTATTTT. It codes for CASSVGPSTDTQYF.

The chain is built from TRBV6-1 and TRBJ2-1, with 8 bases identical to TRBD1. With V trimmed by 1 base and J by 0 bases, 8 bases remained unmatched. CDR1 is MNHNS and CDR2 is SASEGT in the germline V gene. This CDR3 comprises 18 residues. The CDR3 nucleotides read TGTGCCAGCAGTGAAGTGGACAGGGCAGCGTCCTCCTACAATGAGCAGTTCTTC. Protein product: CASSEVDRAASSYNEQFF.